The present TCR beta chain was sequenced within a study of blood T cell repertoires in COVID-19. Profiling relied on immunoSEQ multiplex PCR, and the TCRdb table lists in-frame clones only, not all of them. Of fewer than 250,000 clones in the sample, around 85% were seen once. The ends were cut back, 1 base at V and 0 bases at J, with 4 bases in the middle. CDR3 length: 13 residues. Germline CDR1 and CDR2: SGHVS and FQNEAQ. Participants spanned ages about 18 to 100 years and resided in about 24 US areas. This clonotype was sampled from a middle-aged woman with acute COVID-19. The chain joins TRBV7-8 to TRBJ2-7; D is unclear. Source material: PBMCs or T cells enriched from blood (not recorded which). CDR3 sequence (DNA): TGTGCCAGCAGCTTAGGGGCCTCCTACGAGCAGTACTTC. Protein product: CASSLGASYEQYF.